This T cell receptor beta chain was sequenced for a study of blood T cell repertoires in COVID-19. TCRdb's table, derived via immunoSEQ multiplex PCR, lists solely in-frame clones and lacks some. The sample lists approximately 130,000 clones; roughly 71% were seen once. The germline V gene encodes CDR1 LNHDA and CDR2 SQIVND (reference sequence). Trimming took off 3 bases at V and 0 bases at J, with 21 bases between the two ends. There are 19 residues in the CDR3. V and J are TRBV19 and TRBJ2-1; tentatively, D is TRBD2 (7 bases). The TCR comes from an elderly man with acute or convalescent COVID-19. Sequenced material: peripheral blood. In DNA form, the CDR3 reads TGTGCCAGTAGTATTTCAAGGGCCCGCGGGGGCCGCTCCTACAATGAGCAGTTCTTC. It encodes CASSISRARGGRSYNEQFF.